This TCR beta chain was recovered during a study of cytomegalovirus exposure and HLA in healthy donors. General study points: Accurate HLA-A and HLA-B prediction from TCR beta sequences was reported for most subjects. Sequencing likely generated an artifact that appeared as a cluster of highly shared sequence variants. Rarity characterized most TCR sequences, yet some public TCRs appeared in many donors.

Germline V gene data show CDR1 as SGHNT and CDR2 as YENEEA. Trimming stripped 5 bases from V and 1 base from J, with 11 bases between. This CDR3 is 15 amino acids long. Regarding this clone: The antigen is not known.

Primers: 60 Vbeta forward and 13 Jbeta reverse. Some clones are missing from TCRdb's copy, which holds only in-frame ones; the method was immunoSEQ multiplex PCR. The sample contains roughly 110,000 clones, 65% to 85% of which appear only once. Sequencing was done on a sample of PBMCs. This receptor was taken from a man aged 25-45 years in good health and CMV-seronegative. V is TRBV11-3 and J is TRBJ2-2, with TRBD2 as a possible D gene (5 bases). The CDR3 loop is CASSPPGRNTGELFF. In DNA, the CDR3 is TGTGCCAGCAGCCCACCGGGAAGGAACACCGGGGAGCTGTTTTTT.